This T cell receptor beta chain was recorded in a study of blood T cell repertoires in COVID-19. Turning to the study itself: Samples of COVID-19 (acute and convalescent) were obtained from the United States, Italy and Spain.

In the source study's methods: Researchers report that nucleated cell counts were estimated from reference gene primer amplification. Using immunoSEQ multiplex PCR, the repertoire was profiled, and TCRdb retains in-frame clones only, with some absent. V, J and clone size were drawn from that table, and D and trimming were deduced from the DNA. The repertoire holds 100,000 or so clones, with approximately 89% as singletons. The V gene's germline CDR1 is GTSNPN and CDR2 SVGIG (reference sequence). This CDR3 contains 16 residues. Unmatched junction bases numbered 8, after V lost 0 bases and J lost 8 bases.

This TCR was recovered from a man between 60 and 75 years old with acute or convalescent COVID-19. The sample consisted of peripheral blood. This rearrangement joins TRBV30 to TRBJ2-7; 15 bases line up with TRBD2. The CDR3 DNA reads as TGTGCCTGGAGTGTATCGAGGGGACTAGCGGGAGGCCAGCAGTACGTC. This codes for CAWSVSRGLAGGQQYV.